The clone carrying this T cell receptor beta chain was recorded only once. The antigen remains undetermined. This sample stems from a study of T cell responses to AZD1222 COVID-19 vaccine. Method: immunoSEQ multiplex PCR; TCRdb's copy keeps in-frame clones and lacks some. The sample lists 140,000 to 150,000 clones, about 90% seen once, with roughly 3.8% in the top ten. The study pooled second doses at about 4 or about 12 weeks. Study-level results: Spike-wide vaccine-associated CD4 TCRs dominated at 160-218 and 743-854.

V was cut by 6 bases and J by 0 bases, with 9 bases left in between. The CDR3 is made up of 13 amino acids. Germline CDR1 is GTSNPN and CDR2 is SVGIG (reference sequence). The sequence was obtained from an adult who received the AZD1222 COVID-19 vaccine. The J gene is TRBJ1-5, the V gene TRBV30; D not certain. Material: peripheral blood, obtained 28 days after the second AZD1222 dose. As DNA, the CDR3 is TGTGCCTGCCAGACGGATAGCAATCAGCCCCAGCATTTT. As protein: CACQTDSNQPQHF.